The source of this TCR beta chain is a study of CD8 T cells in ankylosing spondylitis. Findings of the study overall: Clones linked to the disease showed a CD8+ phenotype. They occurred at relatively low frequencies in peripheral blood. Significant enrichment of disease-linked clones was reported in matched ankylosing spondylitis synovial fluid. Prior literature has documented some motif variants in synovial fluid and blood from reactive arthritis. Characteristic, it appeared, of ankylosing spondylitis blood was a TCR beta motif of 7 or 8 highly homologous variants.

The CDR3 has 14 residues. CDR1 and CDR2 (germline): DFQATT, SNEGSKA (reference sequence). Trimming cost V 8 bases and J 3 bases, with 20 bases left between them. It was by quantitative 5'-RACE with molecular barcodes that TCR beta libraries were made. A single record per CDR3 protein comes from TCRdb applying MiXCR to the 5' RACE reads. Of about 800,000 distinct CDR3 sequences listed, 10% to 15% were seen once; the top ten hold 0.51%. This clonotype was counted between two and nine times. Its cognate antigen is unknown. Material for sequencing was blood, either unsorted or a sorted T cell fraction (not recorded which). The receptor was derived from a male donor with ankylosing spondylitis. This sequence joins TRBV20-1 and TRBJ2-7, with D possibly being TRBD2 (6 bases). DNA of the CDR3: TGCAGTCTCCGCCTACGGGAGAGGGGCTACGAGCAGTACTTC. Protein sequence: CSLRLRERGYEQYF.